Below, 20 T cell receptor beta chains from the same sample are listed, as sequenced in a study of shared clonotypes between healthy human individuals. Sequenced by immunoSEQ multiplex PCR; TCRdb stores in-frame clones only, minus some. The data hold 1.6 million or so clones, with approximately 97% observed a single time. Sequenced: naive CD4+ T cells sorted from blood. Subset: CD45RA+ positively selected. These receptors were taken from a man aged 30 to 39 in good health.

This chain joins TRBV11-2 and TRBJ2-6; no clear D gene. Trimming removed 0 bases at V and 3 bases at J, with 3 bases between. CDR3 length: 14 residues. Looked up from germline, CDR1 is SGHAT and CDR2 is FQNNGV. For the CDR3, the DNA is TGTGCCAGCAGCTTAGAGATTGGGGCCAACGTCCTGACTTTC. This translates into CASSLEIGANVLTF.

This chain links TRBV11-2 with TRBJ2-5, with 7 bases lining up with TRBD1. Germline-derived CDR1 and CDR2 are SGHAT and FQNNGV. V lost 5 bases to trimming and J lost 3 bases; unmatched junction nucleotides: 6. This CDR3 is 14 amino acids long. The CDR3 is CASSPTDRKETQYF. CDR3 sequence (DNA): TGTGCCAGCAGCCCTACGGACAGGAAAGAGACCCAGTACTTC.

The chain joins TRBV9 to TRBJ2-6; D possibly corresponds to TRBD2 (5 bases). Germline CDR1 and CDR2: SGDLS and YYNGEE. V was clipped by 0 bases and J by 2 bases, with 9 bases between them. The CDR3 is 16 amino acids. CDR3 loop: CASSVVPAAGANVLTF. CDR3 bases: TGTGCCAGCAGCGTAGTGCCAGCGGCTGGGGCCAACGTCCTGACTTTC.

Only one count was recorded for this clone. V gene TRBV6-1 combines with J gene TRBJ1-1; D remains unclear. Germline CDR1 and CDR2: MNHNS and SASEGT. The CDR3 runs 13 residues. V was clipped by 1 base and J by 5 bases, with 8 bases between them. For the CDR3, the DNA is TGTGCCAGCAGTGAAGAGAGACTGACTGAAGCTTTCTTT. It yields the protein CASSEERLTEAFF.

The chain combines TRBV14 with TRBJ1-5; no clear D. The CDR3 has 12 amino acids. CDR1 is SGHDN, CDR2 FVKESK, per germline. V dropped 5 bases and J dropped 2 bases, with 4 bases sitting between them. The CDR3 DNA is TGTGCCAGCAGCGGTCGCAATCAGCCCCAGCATTTT. Its protein is CASSGRNQPQHF.

As concerns this clone: The same CDR3 can be traced to other DNA sequences in this sample. V gene TRBV2 combines with J gene TRBJ2-5; 8 positions agree with TRBD2. The V and J ends lost 6 bases and 5 bases, in that order; junction bases with no gene match: 5. Looked up from germline, CDR1 is SNHLY and CDR2 is FYNNEI. The CDR3 runs 13 residues. The CDR3 bases are TGTGCCAGCAGCGGACTAGCCGGGGAGACCCAGTACTTC. Its protein is CASSGLAGETQYF.

The rearrangement joins TRBV7-9 to TRBJ1-2; D not certain. V lost 2 bases and J 6 bases, leaving 10 bases between the germline ends. CDR1 and CDR2 (germline): SEHNR, FQNEAQ (reference sequence). The CDR3 sequence is 13 residues long. The CDR3 region is CASSLRYADGYTF. CDR3 nucleotides: TGTGCCAGCAGCTTACGATACGCGGATGGCTACACCTTC.

The gene calls are TRBV9 and TRBJ2-7; 8 positions match TRBD2. Looked up from germline, CDR1 is SGDLS and CDR2 is YYNGEE. This CDR3 contains 18 residues. The V gene end was trimmed by 4 bases and the J gene end by 0 bases; junction bases not matched to a gene: 15. CDR3 nucleotides: TGTGCCAGCAGCCCCCACTTTACTAGCGGTAGGATCTCCTACGAGCAGTACTTC. Its protein product is CASSPHFTSGRISYEQYF.

This rearrangement joins TRBV7-6 to TRBJ2-7; 13 nucleotides line up with TRBD2. V gave up 5 bases and J gave up 4 bases; unmatched junction bases: 5. Germline V gene data show CDR1 as SGHVS and CDR2 as FNYEAQ. The CDR3 consists of 15 residues. In DNA form, the CDR3 reads TGTGCCAGCAGCAAAGGACTAGCGGGAGAGTACGAGCAGTACTTC. This codes for CASSKGLAGEYEQYF.

This sequence joins TRBV9 and TRBJ1-2, with 8 bases identical to TRBD1. Germline trimming cut 4 bases from V and 7 bases from J; bases unmatched to any gene: 12. The CDR3 spans 15 residues. Germline V CDR1 and CDR2: SGDLS, YYNGEE. Here the CDR3 DNA reads TGTGCCAGCAGCCTAATAGGACAGGGAAAGGCTGGCTACACCTTC. Translated, it gives CASSLIGQGKAGYTF. Filled out from reference TRBV9 and TRBJ1-2, the complete variable domain reads DSGVTQTPKHLITATGQRVTLRCSPRSGDLSVYWYQQSLDQGLQFLIQYYNGEERAKGNILERFSAQQFPDLHSELNLSSLELGDSALYFCASSLIGQGKAGYTFGSGTRLTVV.

This clone appeared once. V gene TRBV2 combines with J gene TRBJ1-3; D is uncertain. This CDR3 comprises 19 residues. Germline V gives CDR1 SNHLY, CDR2 FYNNEI. Trimming took 7 bases from V and 2 from J, leaving 27 bases between them. The CDR3 loop is CASKRRAILPSEAGNTIYF. The CDR3, as DNA: TGTGCCAGCAAGAGACGGGCTATCTTACCCTCGGAGGCTGGAAACACCATATATTTT.

This clone was seen just once. The V and J genes are TRBV5-4 and TRBJ2-7; possible D gene TRBD2, 5 bases. Trimming removed 5 bases at V and 1 base at J, with 16 bases between. The CDR3 sequence is 15 residues long. CDR1 is SGHNT, CDR2 YYREEE, per germline (reference sequence). The CDR3 loop reads CASSHDNRGSYEQYF. The CDR3 nucleotides are TGTGCCAGCAGTCATGATAATCGGGGTTCCTACGAGCAGTACTTC.

J is TRBJ2-5 and V is TRBV5-1; maybe TRBD2 (6 bases). Per the germline V gene, CDR1 is SGHRS and CDR2 is YFSETQ. Trimming pared 4 bases from V and 5 bases from J, leaving 12 bases between. The CDR3 is 13 amino acids. CDR3 in DNA: TGCGCCAGCAGCCTCGGGAGAACCGAGACCCAGTACTTC. Amino acids: CASSLGRTETQYF.

This chain links TRBV6-6 with TRBJ1-5; D unclear. Germline CDR1 MNHNY, CDR2 SVGAGI (reference sequence). This CDR3 region has 13 residues. V gave up 2 bases and J gave up 5 bases, with 7 bases separating them. The chain's CDR3 is CASSYGVDQPQHF. CDR3 DNA sequence: TGTGCCAGCAGTTACGGGGTTGATCAGCCCCAGCATTTT.

The rearrangement joins TRBV5-4 to TRBJ2-2; D not certain. Per the germline V gene, CDR1 is SGHNT and CDR2 is YYREEE (reference sequence). This CDR3 is built from 15 residues. V was pared by 0 bases and J by 6 bases, with 12 bases between. CDR3 amino acids: CASSLAGLGAGELFF. The CDR3, as DNA: TGTGCCAGCAGCTTGGCGGGTCTTGGGGCCGGGGAGCTGTTTTTT.

The V and J genes are TRBV5-1 and TRBJ2-7; D is possibly TRBD2 (7 bases). V gave up 4 bases and J gave up 4 bases, with 27 bases separating them. The germline V gene encodes CDR1 SGHRS and CDR2 YFSETQ. This CDR3 is built from 18 residues. CDR3 protein: CASSIRAGARGASYEQYF. The CDR3 DNA sequence: TGCGCCAGCAGCATCCGCGCGGGGGCGAGGGGGGCTTCTTACGAGCAGTACTTC.

The gene calls are TRBV4-2 and TRBJ2-7; tentatively, D is TRBD1 (5 bases). V gave up 1 base and J gave up 3 bases, with 10 bases separating them. CDR1 is LGHNA and CDR2 is YNFKEQ in the germline V gene. The CDR3 has 14 amino acids. The CDR3 protein is CASSQVPGNYEQYF. CDR3 DNA sequence: TGTGCCAGCAGCCAAGTTCCAGGGAACTACGAGCAGTACTTC.

V is TRBV6-6 and J is TRBJ1-3, with TRBD1 identical over 8 bases. Germline values: CDR1 MNHNY, CDR2 SVGAGI (reference sequence). V was clipped by 6 bases and J by 0 bases; unmatched bases: 7. The CDR3 is 16 residues long. In DNA, the CDR3 is TGTGCCAGCAGCCAGGGACAGGCTTACTCTGGAAACACCATATATTTT. This codes for CASSQGQAYSGNTIYF.

The rearrangement uses TRBV7-2 and TRBJ2-1, with D unclear. The CDR3 consists of 18 residues. V lost 1 base and J lost 3, with 19 bases in between. Germline lookup yields CDR1 SGHTA and CDR2 FQGNSA. CDR3 nucleotide sequence: TGTGCCAGCAGCTTAGACCCCGCATTAATTCCAATCTACAATGAGCAGTTCTTC. Amino acids: CASSLDPALIPIYNEQFF.

V gene TRBV5-1 combines with J gene TRBJ2-1, with D tentatively TRBD1 or TRBD2 (5 bases each). This CDR3 contains 15 residues. V lost 4 bases and J 3 bases, leaving 14 bases between the germline ends. Germline V gives CDR1 SGHRS, CDR2 YFSETQ. CDR3 protein: CASSQLGTSYNEQFF. In DNA form, the CDR3 reads TGCGCCAGCAGCCAGCTAGGGACCAGCTACAATGAGCAGTTCTTC.